What follows describes a single TCR beta chain. Its antigen is still unknown. One base away there is no much larger clone; base qualities are not given. This sample stems from a study of post-analysis software for immune sequencing data (dated by TCRdb to the mid-2010s). Regarding the study in general: Disease courses on record covered relapsing-remitting, secondary progressive and progressive-relapsing multiple sclerosis, though some patients had no subtype annotation. Patient repertoires were compared against about a dozen previously published healthy control repertoires from donors aged roughly 6 to 27 years. A subset of samples was prepared in parallel using single-end sample barcoding, then pooled and co-amplified after Illumina adapter ligation.

Library preparation used PCR. The sequencer was an Illumina HiSeq 2500. Unique molecular identifiers were incorporated into TCR beta cDNA libraries to reduce PCR and sequencing biases. Every 1 to 10 million input T cells yielded roughly 500,000 cDNA molecules, meaning each molecule approximated one T cell. The patient libraries were prepared and sequenced with the same protocol used for the earlier healthy control dataset. Samples belonging to the same batch were prepared together, multiplexed and sequenced on a shared HiSeq lane. Concerning the study's data processing: Raw barcoded reads were processed with MIGEC, discarding single-read molecular identifier groups before consensus assembly and CDR3 extraction. VDJtools was used for post-analysis of the clonotype tables, and diversity was normalized by down-sampling every dataset to the size of the smallest sample. Repertoire overlap clustering matched CDR3 amino acid but not nucleotide sequences to correct batch-related cross-sample contamination. Through fastp at Q25 and MiXCR, TCRdb rebuilt clones from the public reads, retaining in-frame beta chains. One record per CDR3 amino acid sequence lists the most common genes and DNA. The authors' filters were not applied to this entry. This sample gives 740,000 or so distinct CDR3 sequences in total; approximately 53% of them show up just once. In total, the top ten clones hold approximately 4.3% of the sample.

The research as a whole found: The multiple sclerosis patient group was slightly younger than the control group. Direct clustering with F measure revealed strong co-clustering of samples prepared in the same batch, which led to a batch-effect correction. Significantly lower normalized Chao1 diversity was found in multiple sclerosis patients than in controls, suggesting substantial peripheral T-cell clonal expansion. Significantly higher frequencies in patients than in controls were found for roughly 5 TRBV segments, including TRBV5-6, TRBV5-1 and TRBV20-1.

To demonstrate the VDJtools post-analysis software, TCR beta repertoires were profiled from the peripheral blood of about 13 young patients with multiple sclerosis. Multiple sclerosis patients were children and adolescents aged roughly 6 to 17 years. The junction shows trimming of 6 bases on V and 14 bases on J, plus 17 bases between the germline ends. The CDR3 sequence holds 12 residues, the cysteine and phenylalanine included. Only the CDR3 part of the read is kept: 36 bases, read in frame from the first base. CDR1 and CDR2 (MGHRA, YSYEKL) derive from the germline V gene. The chain uses TRBV4-1 and TRBJ1-5; tentative D gene TRBD1, with 6 bases matching. Sequencing was performed on blood. The TCR sequence derives from a girl aged 5 to 17 with multiple sclerosis. The CDR3 here reads CASSSRDILEHF. The bases are TGCGCCAGCAGTTCCCGGGACATCTTGGAGCATTTT.